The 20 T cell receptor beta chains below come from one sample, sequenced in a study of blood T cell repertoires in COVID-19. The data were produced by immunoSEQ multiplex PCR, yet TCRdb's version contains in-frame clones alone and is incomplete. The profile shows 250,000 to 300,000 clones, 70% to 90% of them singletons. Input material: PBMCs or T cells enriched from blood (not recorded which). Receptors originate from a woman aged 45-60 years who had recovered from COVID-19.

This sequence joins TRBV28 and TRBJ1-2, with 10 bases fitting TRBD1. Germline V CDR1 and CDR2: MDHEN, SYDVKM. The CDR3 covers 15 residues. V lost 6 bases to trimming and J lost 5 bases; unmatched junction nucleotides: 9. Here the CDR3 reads CASSRRQGARYGYTF. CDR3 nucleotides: TGTGCCAGCAGCCGAAGACAGGGGGCTCGGTATGGCTACACCTTC.

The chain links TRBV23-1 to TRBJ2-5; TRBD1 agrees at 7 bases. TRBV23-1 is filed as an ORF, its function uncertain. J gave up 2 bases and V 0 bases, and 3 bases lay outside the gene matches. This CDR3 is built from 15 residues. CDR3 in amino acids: CASSQSGRGQETQYF. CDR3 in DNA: TGCGCCAGCAGTCAATCGGGCAGGGGGCAAGAGACCCAGTACTTC.

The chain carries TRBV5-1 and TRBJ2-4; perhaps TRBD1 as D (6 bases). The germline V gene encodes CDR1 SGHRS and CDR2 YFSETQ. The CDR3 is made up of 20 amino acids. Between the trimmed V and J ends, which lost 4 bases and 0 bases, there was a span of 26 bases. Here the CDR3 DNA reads TGCGCCAGCAGCCCAACCCAAACAGGGTTGGCAGGCTTAGCCAAAAACATTCAGTACTTC. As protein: CASSPTQTGLAGLAKNIQYF.

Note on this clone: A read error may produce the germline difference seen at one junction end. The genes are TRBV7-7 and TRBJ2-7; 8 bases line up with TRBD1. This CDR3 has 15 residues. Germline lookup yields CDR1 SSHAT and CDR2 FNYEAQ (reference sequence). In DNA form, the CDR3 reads TGTGCTAGCAGCTTAGACTGGACAGGGTCTTACGAGCAGTACTTC. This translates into CASSLDWTGSYEQYF. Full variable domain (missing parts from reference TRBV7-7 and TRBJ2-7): GAGVSQSPRYKVTKRGQDVTLRCDPISSHATLYWYQQALGQGPEFLTYFNYEAQPDKSGLPSDRFSAERPEGSISTLTIQRTEQRDSAMYRCASSLDWTGSYEQYFGPGTRLTVT.

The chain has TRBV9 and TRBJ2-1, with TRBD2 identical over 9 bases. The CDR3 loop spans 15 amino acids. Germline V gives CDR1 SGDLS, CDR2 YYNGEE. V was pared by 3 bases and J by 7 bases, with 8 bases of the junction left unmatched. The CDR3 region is CASSAGGLATNEQFF. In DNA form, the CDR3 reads TGTGCCAGCAGCGCCGGCGGACTAGCGACAAATGAGCAGTTCTTC.

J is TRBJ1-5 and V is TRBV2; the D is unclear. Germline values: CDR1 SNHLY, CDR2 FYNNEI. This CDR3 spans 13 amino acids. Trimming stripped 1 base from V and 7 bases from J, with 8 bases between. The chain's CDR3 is CASSEGAGQPQHF. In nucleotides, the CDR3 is TGTGCCAGCAGTGAAGGGGCAGGACAGCCCCAGCATTTT.

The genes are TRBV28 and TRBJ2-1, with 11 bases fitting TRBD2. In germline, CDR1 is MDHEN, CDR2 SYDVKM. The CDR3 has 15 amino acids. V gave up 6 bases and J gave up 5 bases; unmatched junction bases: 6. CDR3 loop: CASRRLAGLNNEQFF. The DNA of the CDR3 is TGTGCCAGCAGACGACTAGCGGGGCTCAACAATGAGCAGTTCTTC.

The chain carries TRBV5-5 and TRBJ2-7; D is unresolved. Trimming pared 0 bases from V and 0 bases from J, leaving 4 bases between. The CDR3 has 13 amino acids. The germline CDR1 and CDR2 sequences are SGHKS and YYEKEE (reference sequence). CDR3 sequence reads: CASSLASSYEQYF. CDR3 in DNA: TGTGCCAGCAGCTTGGCCAGCTCCTACGAGCAGTACTTC. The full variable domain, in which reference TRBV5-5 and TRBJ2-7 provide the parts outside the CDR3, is DAGVTQSPTHLIKTRGQQVTLRCSPISGHKSVSWYQQVLGQGPQFIFQYYEKEERGRGNFPDRFSARQFPNYSSELNVNALLLGDSALYLCASSLASSYEQYFGPGTRLTVT.

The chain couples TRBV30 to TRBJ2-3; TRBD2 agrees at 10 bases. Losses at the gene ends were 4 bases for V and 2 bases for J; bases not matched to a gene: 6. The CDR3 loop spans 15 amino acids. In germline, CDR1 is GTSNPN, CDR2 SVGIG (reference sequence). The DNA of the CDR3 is TGTGCCTGGACCCTTGGACTAGCGGACACAGATACGCAGTATTTT. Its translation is CAWTLGLADTDTQYF.

This chain's CDR3 is CSAFSGSYTGELFF. The DNA for the CDR3 is TGCAGCGCCTTCAGCGGGAGTTACACCGGGGAGCTGTTTTTT. The rearrangement uses TRBV29-1 and TRBJ2-2; 8 nucleotides line up with TRBD2. The CDR3 has 14 amino acids. Germline CDR1 reads SQVTM; CDR2 reads ANQGSEA. The J segment lost 3 bases and the V segment lost 7 bases, leaving 7 bases of the junction unmatched.

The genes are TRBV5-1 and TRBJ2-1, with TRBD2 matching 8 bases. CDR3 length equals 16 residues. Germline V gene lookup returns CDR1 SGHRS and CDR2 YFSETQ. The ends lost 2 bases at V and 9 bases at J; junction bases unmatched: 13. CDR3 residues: CASSFGLANSGGEQFF. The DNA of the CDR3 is TGCGCCAGCAGCTTCGGACTAGCTAACTCGGGCGGTGAGCAGTTCTTC.

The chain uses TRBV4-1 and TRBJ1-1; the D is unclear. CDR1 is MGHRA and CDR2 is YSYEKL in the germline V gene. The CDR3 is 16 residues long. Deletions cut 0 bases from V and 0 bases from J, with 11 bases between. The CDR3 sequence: CASSQDWAGMNTEAFF. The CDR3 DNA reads TGCGCCAGCAGCCAAGATTGGGCCGGGATGAACACTGAAGCTTTCTTT.

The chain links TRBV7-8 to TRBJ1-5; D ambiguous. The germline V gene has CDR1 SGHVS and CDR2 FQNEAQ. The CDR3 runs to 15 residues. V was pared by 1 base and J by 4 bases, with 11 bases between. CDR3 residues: CASSLGVQRNQPQHF. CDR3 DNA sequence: TGTGCCAGCAGCTTAGGAGTACAGAGAAATCAGCCCCAGCATTTT.

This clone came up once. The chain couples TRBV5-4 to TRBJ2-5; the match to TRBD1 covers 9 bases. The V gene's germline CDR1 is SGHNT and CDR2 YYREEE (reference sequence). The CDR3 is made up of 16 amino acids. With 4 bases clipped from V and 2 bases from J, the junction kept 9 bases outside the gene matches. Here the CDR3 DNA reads TGTGCCAGCAGCACACTACTGACAGGGGGGCAAGAGACCCAGTACTTC. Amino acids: CASSTLLTGGQETQYF.

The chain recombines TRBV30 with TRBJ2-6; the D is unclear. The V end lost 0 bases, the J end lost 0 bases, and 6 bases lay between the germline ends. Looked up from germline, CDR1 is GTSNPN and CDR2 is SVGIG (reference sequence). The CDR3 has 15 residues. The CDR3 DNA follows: TGTGCCTGGAGTGTCCTAGGCTCTGGGGCCAACGTCCTGACTTTC. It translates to CAWSVLGSGANVLTF.

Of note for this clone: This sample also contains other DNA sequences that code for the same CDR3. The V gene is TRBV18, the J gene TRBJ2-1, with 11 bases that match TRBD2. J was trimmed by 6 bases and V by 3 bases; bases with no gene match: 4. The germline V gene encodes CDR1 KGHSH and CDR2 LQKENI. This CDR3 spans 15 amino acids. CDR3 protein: CASSPTSGSGNEQFF. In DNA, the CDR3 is TGTGCCAGCTCACCTACTAGCGGGAGTGGCAATGAGCAGTTCTTC. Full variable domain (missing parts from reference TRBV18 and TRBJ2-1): NAGVMQNPRHLVRRRGQEARLRCSPMKGHSHVYWYRQLPEEGLKFMVYLQKENIIDESGMPKERFSAEFPKEGPSILRIQQVVRGDSAAYFCASSPTSGSGNEQFFGPGTRLTVL.

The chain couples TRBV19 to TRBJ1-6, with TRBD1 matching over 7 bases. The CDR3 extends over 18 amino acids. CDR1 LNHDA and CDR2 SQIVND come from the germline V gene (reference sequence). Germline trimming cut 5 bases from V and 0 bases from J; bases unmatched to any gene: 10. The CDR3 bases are TGTGCCAGTAGTTTACGGGACAGACCCAGCTCCTATAATTCACCCCTCCACTTT. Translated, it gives CASSLRDRPSSYNSPLHF.

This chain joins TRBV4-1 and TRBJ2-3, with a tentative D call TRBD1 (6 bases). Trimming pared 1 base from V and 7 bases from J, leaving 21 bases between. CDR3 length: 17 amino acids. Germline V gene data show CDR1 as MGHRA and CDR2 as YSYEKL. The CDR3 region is CASSQAPRQEDWYTQYF. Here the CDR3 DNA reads TGCGCCAGCAGCCAAGCCCCCCGACAGGAGGATTGGTATACGCAGTATTTT.

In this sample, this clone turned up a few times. The CDR3: CASSPTASGANVLTF. CDR3 bases: TGCGCCAGCAGTCCGACAGCCTCTGGGGCCAACGTCCTGACTTTC. J is TRBJ2-6 and V is TRBV5-1; possibly TRBD1 for D (5 bases). This CDR3 spans 15 amino acids. CDR1 and CDR2 from the germline V gene are SGHRS and YFSETQ. Trimming left V 5 bases short and J 0 bases short, with 9 bases between.

The CDR3 DNA is TGTGCCAGCAGCGCAATAGCGGGAGGCTCCTACGAGCAGTACTTC. It is translated as CASSAIAGGSYEQYF. J is TRBJ2-7 and V is TRBV7-2, with 10 bases that match TRBD2. This CDR3 has 15 amino acids. The germline gives CDR1 SGHTA, CDR2 FQGNSA. J lost 0 bases, V lost 5 bases, and 4 bases had no gene match.